These T cell receptor beta chains were read from a single sample in a study of cytomegalovirus exposure and HLA in healthy donors. Sequencing used immunoSEQ multiplex PCR; TCRdb keeps in-frame clones, though not all of them. This sample has a few hundred thousand clones, with roughly 70% found just once. Sequenced: PBMCs. These receptors originate from a woman younger than 45 in good health and CMV-seronegative. Both conserved end residues are part of each CDR3. A D gene is named only where the DNA matches it firmly. Some rows have no size entry. The others give once, few or many, or a class for an expanded clone.

d_call j_call v_call clone_size cdr3_nt cdr3_aa
TRBD2 TRBJ2-1 TRBV2 NA TGTGCCAGCGGGACTACATACAATGAGCAGTTCTTC CASGTTYNEQFF
NA TRBJ1-2 TRBV6-6 NA TGTGCCAGCAGTTACTGGGCAGGGTGGGGCTACACCTTC CASSYWAGWGYTF
TRBD2 TRBJ2-1 TRBV5-6 NA TGTGCCAGCAGCTTCTCGAGACTAGCGACCTACAATGAGCAGTTCTTC CASSFSRLATYNEQFF
NA TRBJ2-3 TRBV29-1 NA TGCAGCGTTGAGGGTGTATTGGGGCGGGAAGGGTCGGATACGCAGTATTTT CSVEGVLGREGSDTQYF
NA TRBJ1-6 TRBV6-5 NA TGTGCCAGCAGGACTCTTGAGGGAAACTCACCCCTCCACTTT CASRTLEGNSPLHF
NA TRBJ1-4 TRBV4-1 few TGCGCCAGCAGCCAAGAACTGGGAGCGCTAGAACTGTTTTTT CASSQELGALELFF
NA TRBJ1-2 TRBV11-2 once TGTGCCAGCAGCTTAGATACGGGAAGTAACTGGGGCTACACCTTC CASSLDTGSNWGYTF
TRBD1 TRBJ2-7 TRBV7-3 NA TGTGCCAGCAGCCAGGGACAGGGGGCTAGTGAGCAGTACTTC CASSQGQGASEQYF
NA TRBJ1-3 TRBV6-5 NA TGTGCCAGCAGTTACTCTGGAGTATACTCTGGAAACACCATATATTTT CASSYSGVYSGNTIYF
NA TRBJ1-2 TRBV6-1 NA TGTGCCAGCAGCCTTGACAGACGGACTAACTATGGCTACACCTTC CASSLDRRTNYGYTF
NA TRBJ1-3 TRBV30 few TGTGCCTCCATGTACATATCTGGAAACACCATATATTTT CASMYISGNTIYF
TRBD2 TRBJ2-2 TRBV10-3 NA TGTGCCATCAGTGAGTCGACTGGCGGGAGGGTTCCCGGGGAGCTGTTTTTT CAISESTGGRVPGELFF
NA TRBJ1-3 TRBV5-1 NA TGCGCCAGCAGCCTCCGACAGGTTGGGACTGGAAACACCATATATTTT CASSLRQVGTGNTIYF
TRBD1 TRBJ2-7 TRBV5-1 NA TGCGCCAGCAGCTTAGTTAGTGACGGGATCGGGGACAGCTACTACGAGCAGTACTTC CASSLVSDGIGDSYYEQYF
TRBD2 TRBJ2-7 TRBV2 NA TGTGCCAGCAGTGAAAAGCGGGAGGGCCGGGACGAGCAGTACTTC CASSEKREGRDEQYF
TRBD1 TRBJ2-5 TRBV5-1 once TGCGCCAGCAGGGGACAGTCATTCCAAGAGACCCAGTACTTC CASRGQSFQETQYF
NA TRBJ1-5 TRBV27 few TGTGCCAGCAGTTTATCCAGCGGGGATCGCGATCAGCCCCAGCATTTT CASSLSSGDRDQPQHF
NA TRBJ2-7 TRBV7-3 once TGTGCCAGCAGCCTTGACTCCCTCGAGCAGTACTTC CASSLDSLEQYF
NA TRBJ1-4 TRBV7-2 few TGTGCCAGCAGCTCTAACCCAGGAGGAGAAAAACTGTTTTTT CASSSNPGGEKLFF
NA TRBJ1-2 TRBV11-3 NA TGTGCCAGTGGGACATCTGGTAATGGCTACACCTTC CASGTSGNGYTF
NA TRBJ2-5 TRBV5-4 once TGTGCCAGCAGCGCAACGGCCGCGGAAGAGACCCAGTACTTC CASSATAAEETQYF
NA TRBJ1-1 TRBV6-1 once TGTGCCATCAGTGAGTCCGCAGGGTGGGTCACTGAAGCTTTCTTT CAISESAGWVTEAFF
NA TRBJ1-4 TRBV5-1 NA TGCGCCAGCGAGACAGCCTACTCAACTAATGAAAAACTGTTTTTT CASETAYSTNEKLFF
TRBD1 TRBJ1-2 TRBV7-9 NA TGTGCCAGCAGCTTGGGGGACAGGGGTGGATATGGCTACACCTTC CASSLGDRGGYGYTF
TRBD1 TRBJ1-2 TRBV11-3 NA TGTGCCAGCAGCCGGGACAGGGAGGGGTATGGCTACACCTTC CASSRDREGYGYTF
TRBD1 TRBJ2-3 TRBV30 few TGTGCCTGGAGTTTGAGGACAGGGCCCATTCCTCAGCCCCAGTATTTT CAWSLRTGPIPQPQYF
NA TRBJ1-4 TRBV29-1 NA TGCAGCGTTGACATACACAGGGCAACTAATGAAAAACTGTTTTTT CSVDIHRATNEKLFF
TRBD2 TRBJ2-3 TRBV7-6 NA TGTGCCAGCAGCTCGACTAGCGGGGAGGCAGATACGCAGTATTTT CASSSTSGEADTQYF
TRBD1 TRBJ2-7 TRBV7-9 NA TGTGCCAGCAGCCTAGATAGGGGACAGGGGATTTTGGTCGAGCAGTACTTC CASSLDRGQGILVEQYF
NA TRBJ1-1 TRBV12-5 NA TGTGCTAGTGGTTTGCTTTCTGAAGCTTTCTTT CASGLLSEAFF
NA TRBJ1-4 TRBV7-9 NA TGTGCCAGCAGCTCCGTTTCCAATGAAAAACTGTTTTTT CASSSVSNEKLFF
NA TRBJ2-1 TRBV7-3 NA TGTGCCAGCAGCCACTATGGAGGCAATGAGCAGTTCTTC CASSHYGGNEQFF
NA TRBJ1-1 TRBV9 NA TGTGCCAGCAGCGCGACCGGGGGGAGCACTGAAGCTTTCTTT CASSATGGSTEAFF
TRBD1 TRBJ2-3 TRBV19 NA TGTGCCAGTAGCCTCCCGGGACAGGGGGCGGATACGCAGTATTTT CASSLPGQGADTQYF
TRBD2 TRBJ2-1 TRBV5-8 NA TGTGCCAGCAGCTTAATTGGGACTAGGTCTGATGAGCAGTTCTTC CASSLIGTRSDEQFF
NA TRBJ1-1 TRBV9 NA TGTGCCAGCAGCTCTGACATGGGGAGCACTGAAGCTTTCTTT CASSSDMGSTEAFF
NA TRBJ2-5 TRBV6-5 NA TGTGCCAGCAGTCTCGGGACTCCACAAGAGACCCAGTACTTC CASSLGTPQETQYF
NA TRBJ2-7 TRBV6-1 NA TGTGCCAGCAGCCCGGAGTCCTCCTACGAGCAGTACTTC CASSPESSYEQYF
TRBD2 TRBJ2-5 TRBV25-1 NA TGTGCCAGCAGTGTACTAGCGGGAGCGCCTTTCCAAGAGACCCAGTACTTC CASSVLAGAPFQETQYF
NA TRBJ2-7 TRBV7-8 NA TGTGCCAGCAGCTTAGGGGCGGGAGGACAGGGGACCGACGAGCAGTACTTC CASSLGAGGQGTDEQYF
TRBD2 TRBJ2-3 TRBV5-8 NA TGTGCCAGCAGCTCGGGACTAGCGGGGACCCTGGGCTCCGATACGCAGTATTTT CASSSGLAGTLGSDTQYF
NA TRBJ2-7 TRBV7-2 NA TGTGCCAGCAGCTTAGGCCTCAGGGACTACGAGCAGTACTTC CASSLGLRDYEQYF